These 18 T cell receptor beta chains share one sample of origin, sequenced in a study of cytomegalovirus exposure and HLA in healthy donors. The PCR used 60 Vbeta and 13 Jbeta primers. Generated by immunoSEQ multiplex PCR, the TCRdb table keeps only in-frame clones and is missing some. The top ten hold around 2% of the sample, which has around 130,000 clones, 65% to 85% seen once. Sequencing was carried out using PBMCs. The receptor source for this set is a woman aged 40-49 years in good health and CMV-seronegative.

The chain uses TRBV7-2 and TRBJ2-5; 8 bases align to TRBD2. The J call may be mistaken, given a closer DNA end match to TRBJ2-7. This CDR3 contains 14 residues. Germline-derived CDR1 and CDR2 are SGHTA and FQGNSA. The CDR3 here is CASSHSGLVSEQYF. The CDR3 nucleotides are TGTGCCAGCAGCCACTCGGGACTAGTTTCCGAGCAGTACTTC.

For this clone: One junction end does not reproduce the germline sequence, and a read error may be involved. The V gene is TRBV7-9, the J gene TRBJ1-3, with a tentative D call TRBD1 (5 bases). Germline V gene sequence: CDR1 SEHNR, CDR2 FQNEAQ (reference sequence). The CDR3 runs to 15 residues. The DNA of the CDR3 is TGTTCCAGCAGCCCAAGGGGTTCGTCTGGAAACACCATATATTTT. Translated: CSSSPRGSSGNTIYF.

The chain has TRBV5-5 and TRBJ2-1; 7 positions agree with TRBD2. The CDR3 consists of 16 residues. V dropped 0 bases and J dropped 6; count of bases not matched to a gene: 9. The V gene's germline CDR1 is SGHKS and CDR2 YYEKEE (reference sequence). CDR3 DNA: TGTGCCAGCAGCTTGGTGGCGGGTTCGGGGGGCAATGAGCAGTTCTTC. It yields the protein CASSLVAGSGGNEQFF.

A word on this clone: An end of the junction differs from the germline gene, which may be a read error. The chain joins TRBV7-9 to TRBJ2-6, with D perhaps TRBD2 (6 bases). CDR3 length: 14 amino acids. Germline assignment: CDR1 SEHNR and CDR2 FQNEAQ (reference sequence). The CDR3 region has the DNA TGTGCCAGCAGCATAGCGGCTGGGGCCAACGGCCTGACTTTC. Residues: CASSIAAGANGLTF.

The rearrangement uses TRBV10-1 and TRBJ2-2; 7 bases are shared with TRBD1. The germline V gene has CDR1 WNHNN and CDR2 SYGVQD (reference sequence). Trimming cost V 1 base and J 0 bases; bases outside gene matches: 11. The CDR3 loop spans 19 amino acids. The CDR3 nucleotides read TGCGCCAGCAGTGAGTTCTCGTCATCAGGGGGTCCGAACACCGGGGAGCTGTTTTTT. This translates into CASSEFSSSGGPNTGELFF.

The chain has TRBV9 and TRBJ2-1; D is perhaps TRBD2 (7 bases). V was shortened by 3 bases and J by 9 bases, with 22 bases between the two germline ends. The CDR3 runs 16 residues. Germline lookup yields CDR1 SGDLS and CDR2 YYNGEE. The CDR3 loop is CASSAAGTSSGGEQFF. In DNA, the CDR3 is TGTGCCAGCAGCGCCGCGGGGACATCCTCGGGGGGTGAGCAGTTCTTC.

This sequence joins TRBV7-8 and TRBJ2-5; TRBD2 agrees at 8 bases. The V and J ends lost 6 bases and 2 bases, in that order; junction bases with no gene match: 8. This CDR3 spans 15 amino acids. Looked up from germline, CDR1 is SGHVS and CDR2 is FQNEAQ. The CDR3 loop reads CASRKRSSGQETQYF. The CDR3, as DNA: TGTGCCAGCAGGAAGAGGTCTAGCGGGCAAGAGACCCAGTACTTC.

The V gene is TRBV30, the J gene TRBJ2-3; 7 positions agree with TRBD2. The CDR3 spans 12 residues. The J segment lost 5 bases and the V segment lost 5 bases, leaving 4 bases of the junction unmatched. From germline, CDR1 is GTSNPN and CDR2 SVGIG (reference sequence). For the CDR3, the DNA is TGTGCCTGGGGGGGGGTCGGAGATACGCAGTATTTT. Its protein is CAWGGVGDTQYF.

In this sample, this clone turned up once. This CDR3 is CASSRTGNNSPLHF. The CDR3, as DNA: TGTGCCAGCAGCCGGACAGGGAATAATTCACCCCTCCACTTT. The J gene is TRBJ1-6, the V gene TRBV7-9; 8 bases align to TRBD1. The CDR3 sequence is 14 residues long. V was clipped by 5 bases and J by 5 bases; unmatched bases: 2. The germline gives CDR1 SEHNR, CDR2 FQNEAQ (reference sequence).

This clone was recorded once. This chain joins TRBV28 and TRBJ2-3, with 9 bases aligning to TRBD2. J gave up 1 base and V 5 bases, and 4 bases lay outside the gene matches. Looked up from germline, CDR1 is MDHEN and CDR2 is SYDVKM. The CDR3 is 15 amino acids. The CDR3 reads CASSPRLAGTDTQYF. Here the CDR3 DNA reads TGTGCCAGCAGTCCCCGACTAGCGGGCACAGATACGCAGTATTTT.

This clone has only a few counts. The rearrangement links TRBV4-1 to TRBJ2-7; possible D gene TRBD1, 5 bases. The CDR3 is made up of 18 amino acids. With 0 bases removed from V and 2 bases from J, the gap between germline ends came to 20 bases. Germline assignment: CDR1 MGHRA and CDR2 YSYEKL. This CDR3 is CASSQEVTSAGLAYEQYF. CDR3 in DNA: TGCGCCAGCAGCCAAGAAGTAACGAGTGCAGGGTTGGCCTACGAGCAGTACTTC.

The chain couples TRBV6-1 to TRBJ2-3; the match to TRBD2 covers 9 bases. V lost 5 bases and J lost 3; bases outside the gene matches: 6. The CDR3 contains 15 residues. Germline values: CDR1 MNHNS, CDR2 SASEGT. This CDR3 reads CASSSLAGATDTQYF. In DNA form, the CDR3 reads TGTGCCAGCAGTTCATTAGCGGGAGCGACAGATACGCAGTATTTT.

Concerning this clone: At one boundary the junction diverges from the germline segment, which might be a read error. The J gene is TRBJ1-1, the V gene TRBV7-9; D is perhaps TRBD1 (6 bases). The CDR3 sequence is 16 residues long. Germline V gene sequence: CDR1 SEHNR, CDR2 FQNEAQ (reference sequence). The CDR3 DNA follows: TGTTCCAGCAGCCAAAGCGGGACATTTTCGAACACTGAAGCTTTCTTT. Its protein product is CSSSQSGTFSNTEAFF. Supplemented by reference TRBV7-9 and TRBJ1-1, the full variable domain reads DTGVSQNPRHKITKRGQNVTFRCDPISEHNRLYWYRQTLGQGPEFLTYFQNEAQLEKSRLLSDRFSAERPKGSFSTLEIQRTEQGDSAMYLCSSSQSGTFSNTEAFFGQGTRLTVV.

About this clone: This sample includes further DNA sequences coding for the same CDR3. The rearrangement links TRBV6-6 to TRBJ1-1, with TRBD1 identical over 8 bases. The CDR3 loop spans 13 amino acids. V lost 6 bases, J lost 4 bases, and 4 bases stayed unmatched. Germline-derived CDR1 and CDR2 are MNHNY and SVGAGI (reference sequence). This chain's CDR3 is CASSKDRVTEAFF. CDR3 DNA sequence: TGTGCCAGCAGCAAGGACAGGGTCACTGAAGCTTTCTTT.

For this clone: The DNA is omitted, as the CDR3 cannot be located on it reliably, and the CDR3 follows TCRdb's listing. CDR3 sequence reads: CSAVGAGSGFF. The rearrangement joins TRBV20-1 to TRBJ1-1; the DNA was not used to check the table's D call, TRBD1. The CDR3 numbers 11 amino acids, ends counted. Germline V gene sequence: CDR1 DFQATT, CDR2 SNEGSKA (reference sequence).

The CDR3 sequence is CASSLETSGYNEQFF. CDR3 coding DNA: TGCGCCAGCAGCTTGGAGACTAGCGGTTACAATGAGCAGTTCTTC. The V gene is TRBV5-1, the J gene TRBJ2-1, with 9 bases lining up with TRBD2. J was trimmed by 4 bases and V by 0 bases; bases with no gene match: 2. CDR1 is SGHRS and CDR2 is YFSETQ in the germline V gene. The CDR3 sequence is 15 residues long. The whole variable domain, remainder taken from reference TRBV5-1 and TRBJ2-1, is KAGVTQTPRYLIKTRGQQVTLSCSPISGHRSVSWYQQTPGQGLQFLFEYFSETQRNKGNFPGRFSGRQFSNSRSEMNVSTLELGDSALYLCASSLETSGYNEQFFGPGTRLTVL.

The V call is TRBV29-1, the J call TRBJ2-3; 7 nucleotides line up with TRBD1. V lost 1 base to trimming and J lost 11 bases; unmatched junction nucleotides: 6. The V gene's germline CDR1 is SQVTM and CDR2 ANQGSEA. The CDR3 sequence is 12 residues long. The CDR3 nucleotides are TGCAGCGTTGAAGGGTGGGGACAGCGGCAGTATTTT. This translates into CSVEGWGQRQYF.

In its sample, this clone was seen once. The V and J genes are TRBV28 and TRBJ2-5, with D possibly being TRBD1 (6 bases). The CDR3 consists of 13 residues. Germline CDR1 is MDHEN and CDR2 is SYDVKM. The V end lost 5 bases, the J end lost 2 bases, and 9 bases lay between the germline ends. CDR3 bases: TGTGCCAGCAGTCCCCAGGGGCAAGAGACCCAGTACTTC. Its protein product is CASSPQGQETQYF. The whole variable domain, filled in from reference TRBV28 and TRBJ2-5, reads DVKVTQSSRYLVKRTGEKVFLECVQDMDHENMFWYRQDPGLGLRLIYFSYDVKMKEKGDIPEGYSVSREKKERFSLILESASTNQTSMYLCASSPQGQETQYFGPGTRLLVL.